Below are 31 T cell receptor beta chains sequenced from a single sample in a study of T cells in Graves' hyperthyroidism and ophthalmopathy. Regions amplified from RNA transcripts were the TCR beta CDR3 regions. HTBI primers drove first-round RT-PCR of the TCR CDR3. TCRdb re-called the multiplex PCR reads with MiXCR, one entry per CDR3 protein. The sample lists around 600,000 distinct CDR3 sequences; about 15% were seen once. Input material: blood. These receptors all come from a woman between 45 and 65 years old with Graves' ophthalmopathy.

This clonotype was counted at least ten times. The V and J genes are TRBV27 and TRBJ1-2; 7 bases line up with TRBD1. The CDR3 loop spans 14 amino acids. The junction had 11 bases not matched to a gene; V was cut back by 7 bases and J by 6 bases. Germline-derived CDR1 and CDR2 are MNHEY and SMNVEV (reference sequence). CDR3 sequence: CASMRTTGRNGYTF. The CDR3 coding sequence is TGTGCCAGCATGAGAACGACAGGGAGGAATGGCTACACCTTC.

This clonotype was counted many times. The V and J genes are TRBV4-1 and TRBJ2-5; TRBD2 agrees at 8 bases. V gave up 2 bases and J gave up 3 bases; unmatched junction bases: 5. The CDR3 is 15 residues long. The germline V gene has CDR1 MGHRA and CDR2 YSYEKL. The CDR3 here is CASSQQLAEEETQYF. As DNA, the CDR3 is TGCGCCAGCAGCCAACAACTAGCGGAGGAAGAGACCCAGTACTTC.

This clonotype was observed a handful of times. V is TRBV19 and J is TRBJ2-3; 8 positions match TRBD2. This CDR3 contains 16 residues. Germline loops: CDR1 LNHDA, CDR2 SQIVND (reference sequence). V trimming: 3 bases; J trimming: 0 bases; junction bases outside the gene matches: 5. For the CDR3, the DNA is TGTGCCAGTAGTATTATTCCTAGCGGGAGCACAGATACGCAGTATTTT. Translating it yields CASSIIPSGSTDTQYF.

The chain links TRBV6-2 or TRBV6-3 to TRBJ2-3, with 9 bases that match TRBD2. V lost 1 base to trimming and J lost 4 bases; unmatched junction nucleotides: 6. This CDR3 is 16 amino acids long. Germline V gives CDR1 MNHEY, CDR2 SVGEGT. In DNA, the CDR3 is TGTGCCAGCAGTTACTTTAGCGGGAGTATTCCAGATACGCAGTATTTT. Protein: CASSYFSGSIPDTQYF.

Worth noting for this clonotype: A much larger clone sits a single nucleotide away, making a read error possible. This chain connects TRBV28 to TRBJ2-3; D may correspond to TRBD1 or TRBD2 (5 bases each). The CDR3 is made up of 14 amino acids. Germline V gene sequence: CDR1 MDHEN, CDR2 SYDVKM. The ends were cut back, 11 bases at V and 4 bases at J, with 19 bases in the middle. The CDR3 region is CAVVGRWTADTQYF. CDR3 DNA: TGTGCCGTGGTGGGACGGTGGACCGCAGATACGCAGTATTTT.

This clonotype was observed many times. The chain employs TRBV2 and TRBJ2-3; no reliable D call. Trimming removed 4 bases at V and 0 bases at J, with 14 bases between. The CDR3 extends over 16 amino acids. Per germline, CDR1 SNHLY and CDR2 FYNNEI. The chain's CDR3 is CASSVWTAPSTDTQYF. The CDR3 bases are TGTGCCAGCAGTGTTTGGACGGCACCCAGCACAGATACGCAGTATTTT.

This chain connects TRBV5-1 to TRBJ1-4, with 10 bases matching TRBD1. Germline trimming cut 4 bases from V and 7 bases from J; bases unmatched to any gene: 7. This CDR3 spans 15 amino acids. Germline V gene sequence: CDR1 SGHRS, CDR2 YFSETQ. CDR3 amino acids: CASSERQGAGEKLFF. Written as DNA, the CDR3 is TGCGCCAGCAGCGAAAGACAGGGGGCGGGTGAAAAACTGTTTTTT.

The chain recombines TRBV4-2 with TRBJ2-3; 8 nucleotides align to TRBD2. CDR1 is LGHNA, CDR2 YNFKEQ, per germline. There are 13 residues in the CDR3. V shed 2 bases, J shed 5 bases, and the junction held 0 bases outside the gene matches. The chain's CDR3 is CASSQSGGDTQYF. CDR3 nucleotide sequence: TGTGCCAGCAGCCAAAGCGGGGGAGATACGCAGTATTTT.

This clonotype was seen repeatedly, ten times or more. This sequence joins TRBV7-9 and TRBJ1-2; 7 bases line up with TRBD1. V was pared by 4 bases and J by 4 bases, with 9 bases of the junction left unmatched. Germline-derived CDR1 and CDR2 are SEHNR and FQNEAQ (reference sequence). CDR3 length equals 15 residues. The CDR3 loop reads CASSSDRDRLYGYTF. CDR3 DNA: TGTGCCAGCAGCTCAGACCGGGACAGACTCTATGGCTACACCTTC.

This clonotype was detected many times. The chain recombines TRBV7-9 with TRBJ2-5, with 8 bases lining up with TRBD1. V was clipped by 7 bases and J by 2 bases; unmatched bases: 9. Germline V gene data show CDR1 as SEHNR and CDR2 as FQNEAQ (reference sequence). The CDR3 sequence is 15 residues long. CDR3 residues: CASTNPTGVQETQYF. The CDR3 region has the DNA TGTGCCAGCACCAACCCGACAGGGGTACAAGAGACCCAGTACTTC.

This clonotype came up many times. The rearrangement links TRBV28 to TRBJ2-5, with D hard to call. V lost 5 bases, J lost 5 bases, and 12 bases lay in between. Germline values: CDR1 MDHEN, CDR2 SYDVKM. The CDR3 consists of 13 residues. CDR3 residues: CASSGPPRETQYF. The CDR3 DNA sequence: TGTGCCAGCAGTGGACCCCCGAGGGAGACCCAGTACTTC.

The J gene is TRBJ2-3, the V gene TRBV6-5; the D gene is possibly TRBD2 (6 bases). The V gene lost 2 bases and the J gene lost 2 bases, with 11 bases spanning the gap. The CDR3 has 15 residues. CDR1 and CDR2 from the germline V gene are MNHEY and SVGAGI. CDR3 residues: CASSYDGSITDTQYF. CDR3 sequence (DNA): TGTGCCAGCAGTTACGACGGGAGTATCACAGATACGCAGTATTTT.

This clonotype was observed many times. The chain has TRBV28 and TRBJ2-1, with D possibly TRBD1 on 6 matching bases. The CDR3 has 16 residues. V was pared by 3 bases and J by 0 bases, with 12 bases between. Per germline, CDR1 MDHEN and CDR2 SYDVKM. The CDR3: CASSFPRGSSYNEQFF. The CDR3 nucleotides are TGTGCCAGCAGTTTTCCTAGGGGGAGCTCCTACAATGAGCAGTTCTTC.

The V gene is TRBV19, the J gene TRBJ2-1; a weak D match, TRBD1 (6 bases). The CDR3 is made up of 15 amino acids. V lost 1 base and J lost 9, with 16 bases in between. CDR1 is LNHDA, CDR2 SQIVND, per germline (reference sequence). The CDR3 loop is CASSIGGQGGREQFF. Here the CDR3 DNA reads TGTGCCAGTAGTATAGGGGGGCAGGGTGGGCGTGAGCAGTTCTTC.

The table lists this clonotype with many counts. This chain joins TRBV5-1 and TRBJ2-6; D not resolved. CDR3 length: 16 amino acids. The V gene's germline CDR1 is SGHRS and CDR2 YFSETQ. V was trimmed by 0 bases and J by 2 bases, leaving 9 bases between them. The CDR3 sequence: CASSLGKGAGANVLTF. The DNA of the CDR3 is TGCGCCAGCAGCTTGGGGAAAGGTGCTGGGGCCAACGTCCTGACTTTC.

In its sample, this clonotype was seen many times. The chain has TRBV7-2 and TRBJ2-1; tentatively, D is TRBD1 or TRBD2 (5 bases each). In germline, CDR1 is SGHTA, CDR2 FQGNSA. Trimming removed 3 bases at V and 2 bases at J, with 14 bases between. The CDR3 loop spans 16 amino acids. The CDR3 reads CASSFHPRGTYNEQFF. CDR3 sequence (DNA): TGTGCCAGCAGCTTCCATCCCCGGGGCACCTACAATGAGCAGTTCTTC.

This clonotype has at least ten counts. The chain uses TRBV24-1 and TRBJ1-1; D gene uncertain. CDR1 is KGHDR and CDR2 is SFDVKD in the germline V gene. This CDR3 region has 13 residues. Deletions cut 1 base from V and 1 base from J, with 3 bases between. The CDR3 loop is CATSDFGNTEAFF. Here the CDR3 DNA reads TGTGCCACCAGTGATTTTGGGAACACTGAAGCTTTCTTT.

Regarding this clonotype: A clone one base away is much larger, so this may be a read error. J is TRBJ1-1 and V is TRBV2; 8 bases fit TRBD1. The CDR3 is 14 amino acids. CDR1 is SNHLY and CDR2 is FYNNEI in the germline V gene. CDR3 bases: TGTACCAGCAGAAAGACAGGGGCGAACACTGAAGCTTTCTTT. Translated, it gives CTSRKTGANTEAFF.

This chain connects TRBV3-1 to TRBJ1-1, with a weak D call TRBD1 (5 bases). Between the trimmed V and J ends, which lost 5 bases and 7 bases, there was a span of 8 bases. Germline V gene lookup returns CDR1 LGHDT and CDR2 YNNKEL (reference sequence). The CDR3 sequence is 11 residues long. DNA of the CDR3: TGTGCCAGCAGCTACGACAGTGAAGCTTTCTTT. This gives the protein CASSYDSEAFF.

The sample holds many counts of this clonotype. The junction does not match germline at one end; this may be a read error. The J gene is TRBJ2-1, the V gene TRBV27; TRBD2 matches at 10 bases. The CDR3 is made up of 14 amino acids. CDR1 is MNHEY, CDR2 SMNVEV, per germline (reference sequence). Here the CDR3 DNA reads TGTGCTAGCAGCTTACTAGCGGGAAACAATGAGCAGTTCTTC. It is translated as CASSLLAGNNEQFF.

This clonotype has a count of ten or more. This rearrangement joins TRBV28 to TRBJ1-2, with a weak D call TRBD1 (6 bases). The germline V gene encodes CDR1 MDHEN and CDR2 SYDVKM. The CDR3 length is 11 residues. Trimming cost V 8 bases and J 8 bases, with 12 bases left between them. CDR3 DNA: TGTGCCAGCCAGGGGAGGTACGGCTACACCTTC. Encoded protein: CASQGRYGYTF.

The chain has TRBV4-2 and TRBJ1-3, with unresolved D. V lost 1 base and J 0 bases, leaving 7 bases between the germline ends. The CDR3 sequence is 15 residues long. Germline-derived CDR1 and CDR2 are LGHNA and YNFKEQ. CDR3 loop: CASSQATSSGNTIYF. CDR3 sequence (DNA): TGTGCCAGCAGCCAAGCGACAAGCTCTGGAAACACCATATATTTT.

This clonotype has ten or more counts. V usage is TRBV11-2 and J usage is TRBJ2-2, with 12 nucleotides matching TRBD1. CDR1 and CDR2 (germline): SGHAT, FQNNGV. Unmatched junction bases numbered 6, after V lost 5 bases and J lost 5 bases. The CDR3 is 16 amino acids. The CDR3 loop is CASSGGQGAWTGELFF. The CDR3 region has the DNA TGTGCCAGCAGCGGGGGACAGGGGGCTTGGACCGGGGAGCTGTTTTTT.

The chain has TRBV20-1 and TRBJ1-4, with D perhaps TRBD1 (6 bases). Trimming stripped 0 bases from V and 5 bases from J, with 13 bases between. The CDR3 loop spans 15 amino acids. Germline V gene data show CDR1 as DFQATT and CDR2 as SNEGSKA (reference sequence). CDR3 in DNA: TGCAGTGCTAGAGATCCTTGGCAGGGGAATGAAAAACTGTTTTTT. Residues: CSARDPWQGNEKLFF.

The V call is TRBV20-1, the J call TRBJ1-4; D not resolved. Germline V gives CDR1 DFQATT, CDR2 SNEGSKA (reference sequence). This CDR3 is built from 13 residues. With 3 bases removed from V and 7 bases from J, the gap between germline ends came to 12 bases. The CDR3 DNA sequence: TGCAGTGCTAGCAGACTGGAGGGTGAAAAACTGTTTTTT. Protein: CSASRLEGEKLFF.

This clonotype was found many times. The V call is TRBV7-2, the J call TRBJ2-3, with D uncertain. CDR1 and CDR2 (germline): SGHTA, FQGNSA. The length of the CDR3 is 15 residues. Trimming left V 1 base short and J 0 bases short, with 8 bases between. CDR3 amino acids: CASSLGLLSTDTQYF. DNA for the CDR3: TGTGCCAGCAGCTTAGGACTCCTTAGCACAGATACGCAGTATTTT.

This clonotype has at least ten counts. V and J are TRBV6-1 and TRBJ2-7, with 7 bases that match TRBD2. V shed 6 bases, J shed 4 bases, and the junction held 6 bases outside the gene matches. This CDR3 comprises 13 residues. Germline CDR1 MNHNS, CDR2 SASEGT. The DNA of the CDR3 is TGTGCCAGCAGGGCGACGGGGGGATACGAGCAGTACTTC. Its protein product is CASRATGGYEQYF.

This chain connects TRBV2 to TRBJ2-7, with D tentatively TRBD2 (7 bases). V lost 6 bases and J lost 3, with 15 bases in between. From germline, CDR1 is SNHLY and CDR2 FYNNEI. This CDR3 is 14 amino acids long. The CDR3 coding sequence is TGTGCCAGCAGGGGAGGGGCAGGGGACTACGAGCAGTACTTC. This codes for CASRGGAGDYEQYF.

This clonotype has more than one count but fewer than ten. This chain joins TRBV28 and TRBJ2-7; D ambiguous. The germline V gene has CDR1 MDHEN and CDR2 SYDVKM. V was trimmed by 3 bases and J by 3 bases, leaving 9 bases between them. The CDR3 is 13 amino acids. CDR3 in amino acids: CASSFSSLYEQYF. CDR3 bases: TGTGCCAGCAGTTTCTCGTCCCTCTACGAGCAGTACTTC.

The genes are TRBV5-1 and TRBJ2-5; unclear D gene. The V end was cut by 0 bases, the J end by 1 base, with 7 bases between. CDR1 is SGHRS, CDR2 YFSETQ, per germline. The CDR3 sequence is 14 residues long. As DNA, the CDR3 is TGCGCCAGCAGCTTGGCCAAATTCCAAGAGACCCAGTACTTC. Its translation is CASSLAKFQETQYF.

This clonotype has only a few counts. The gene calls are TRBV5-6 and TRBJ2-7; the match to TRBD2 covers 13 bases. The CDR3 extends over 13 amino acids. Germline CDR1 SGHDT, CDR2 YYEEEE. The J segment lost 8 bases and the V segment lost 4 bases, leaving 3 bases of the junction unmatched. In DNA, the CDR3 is TGTGCCAGCAGCCGGACTAGCGGGAGCCAGCAGTACTTC. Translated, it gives CASSRTSGSQQYF. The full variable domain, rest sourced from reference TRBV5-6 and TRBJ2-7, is DAGVTQSPTHLIKTRGQQVTLRCSPKSGHDTVSWYQQALGQGPQFIFQYYEEEERQRGNFPDRFSGHQFPNYSSELNVNALLLGDSALYLCASSRTSGSQQYFGPGTRLTVT.